In its sample, the clone carrying this T cell receptor beta chain ranks as medium-sized. The target antigen is unknown. Separation by sorting yielded CD4+ and CD8+ T cells from PBMCs. After isolation, RNA underwent reverse transcription to generate cDNA as the sequencing template. Profiling relied on immunoSEQ multiplex PCR, and the TCRdb table lists in-frame clones only, not all of them. The table records some 130,000 clones, approximately 48% of them present only once. The CDR3 is 17 amino acids. Trimming removed 4 bases from V and 0 bases from J; junction bases left unmatched: 9. Germline CDR1 and CDR2: SNHLY and FYNNEI. These data belong to a study of CD8+ T cells in alopecia areata. Study outcomes and limitations: Lesional scalp, notably in alopecia totalis/universalis, had clonality above that of normal scalp. Sharing of TCR sequences between patients (possibly for HLA-related reasons) was less clear than in mice.

Source: CD8+ T cells sorted from blood, taken at week 0. The receptor was isolated from a human donor with alopecia areata. The chain uses TRBV2 and TRBJ2-1; 7 bases line up with TRBD1. Here the CDR3 DNA reads TGTGCCAGCAGTGTCCCCCGGACAGGTAGCTCCTACAATGAGCAGTTCTTC. This translates into CASSVPRTGSSYNEQFF. Filled out from reference TRBV2 and TRBJ2-1, the complete variable domain reads EPEVTQTPSHQVTQMGQEVILRCVPISNHLYFYWYRQILGQKVEFLVSFYNNEISEKSEIFDDQFSVERPDGSNFTLKIRSTKLEDSAMYFCASSVPRTGSSYNEQFFGPGTRLTVL.